This entry lists 2 T cell receptor beta chains sequenced from one sample in a study of tissue T cells after allogeneic stem cell transplantation. This sample's time point: mouse harvest day 14 after allogeneic transplant. Each mouse received 10^7 T-cell-depleted marrow cells plus 10^6 splenic CD5+ T cells by tail vein. Assay used: immunoSEQ multiplex PCR; TCRdb lists only in-frame clones, some missing. This repertoire shows about 4,600 clones, around 49% found once; its top ten account for less than 20%. The sequencing input was lymph node tissue. These receptor sequences come from a female BALB/c mouse given C57BL/6 T cells with graft-versus-host disease after an allogeneic hematopoietic cell transplant.

Of note for this clone: A much larger clonotype is one base distant, so this may be a read error. Germline and genes: mouse. The read ends 1 residue early relative to the CDR3; the germline J gene fills the gap. The V gene is TRBV12-2, the J gene TRBJ1-2; TRBD1 is a possible D gene (6 bases). The CDR3 covers 14 residues. V lost 1 base, J lost 0 bases, and 8 bases lay in between. Germline loops: CDR1 SGHLS, CDR2 HYDKME. CDR3 region: CASSLGTTNSDYTF. Incomplete CDR3 DNA: TGTGCCAGCTCTCTAGGGACAACAAACTCCGACTACACC.

Notes on this clone: Gene labels here are mouse ones. The CDR3 end is not reached by the read, which stops 1 residue before it; the germline J gene fills it in. The chain couples TRBV14 to TRBJ1-2, with D perhaps matching TRBD1 (6 bases). CDR3 length: 14 residues. Germline V gives CDR1 SGHDT, CDR2 FRDEAV. Deletions cut 1 base from V and 0 bases from J, with 7 bases between. CDR3 bases read: TGTGCCAGCAGTTTCGGACAGCCAAACTCCGACTACACC. It codes for CASSFGQPNSDYT. The whole CDR3 region reads CASSFGQPNSDYTF.